This T cell receptor (beta chain) is from a study of shared T cell receptors in the human thymus. The protocol was immunoSEQ multiplex PCR, while the TCRdb copy is restricted to in-frame clones and leaves out a portion. The data contain more than 550,000 clones, about 87% of them singletons. The CDR3 has 15 residues. Germline values: CDR1 SNHLY, CDR2 FYNNEI. V was trimmed by 1 base and J by 4 bases, leaving 10 bases between them. These records were also assigned to another study, of human thymus T cells. That work adds: Thymic material originated from resections removed in the course of corrective heart surgery.

The sequence was obtained from a boy under three years old with a congenital heart defect. This chain uses TRBV2 with TRBJ1-4, with D possibly TRBD1 on 5 matching bases. Material for sequencing was thymocytes. The CDR3 protein is CASSEDVGVNEKLFF. DNA for the CDR3: TGTGCCAGCAGTGAAGATGTAGGGGTTAATGAAAAACTGTTTTTT.